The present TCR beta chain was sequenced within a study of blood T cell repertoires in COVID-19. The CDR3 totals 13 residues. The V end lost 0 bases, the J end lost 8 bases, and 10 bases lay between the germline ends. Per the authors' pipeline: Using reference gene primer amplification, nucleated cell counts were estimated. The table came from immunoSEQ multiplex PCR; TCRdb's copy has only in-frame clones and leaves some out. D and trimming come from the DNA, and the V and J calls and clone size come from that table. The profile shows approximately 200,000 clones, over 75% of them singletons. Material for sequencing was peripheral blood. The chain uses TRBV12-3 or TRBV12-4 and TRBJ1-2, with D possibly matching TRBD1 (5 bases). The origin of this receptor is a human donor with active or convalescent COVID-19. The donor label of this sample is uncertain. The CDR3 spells CASSLAGVPGYTF. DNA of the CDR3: TGTGCCAGCAGTTTAGCAGGGGTACCCGGCTACACCTTC.